A single sample gave rise to the 23 T cell receptor beta chains below, sequenced in a study of blood T cell repertoires in COVID-19. Assay: immunoSEQ multiplex PCR; the TCRdb copy retains only in-frame clones and omits some. The table records approximately 44,000 clones, approximately 90% of them present only once. The sample comprised peripheral blood. The receptors shown here come from a man aged 50-60 years with COVID-19, enrolled during active disease.

The V and J genes are TRBV6-4 and TRBJ2-7; 10 bases line up with TRBD1. The CDR3 covers 14 residues. Germline V gene lookup returns CDR1 MRHNA and CDR2 SNTAGT. Germline trimming cut 5 bases from V and 0 bases from J; bases unmatched to any gene: 1. The CDR3 region is CASSRDRGSYEQYF. In DNA form, the CDR3 reads TGTGCCAGCAGTCGGGACAGGGGCTCCTACGAGCAGTACTTC.

This chain uses TRBV7-2 with TRBJ2-7, with 9 bases fitting TRBD1. The CDR3 loop spans 16 amino acids. CDR1 is SGHTA and CDR2 is FQGNSA in the germline V gene. Unmatched junction bases numbered 10, after V lost 5 bases and J lost 2 bases. The CDR3 sequence: CASSPQTGTGTYEQYF. CDR3 DNA sequence: TGTGCCAGCAGCCCACAGACCGGGACAGGGACCTACGAGCAGTACTTC.

The V and J genes are TRBV19 and TRBJ1-4; perhaps TRBD1 as D (6 bases). This CDR3 region has 15 residues. The germline V gene encodes CDR1 LNHDA and CDR2 SQIVND (reference sequence). V was cut by 5 bases and J by 7 bases, with 17 bases left in between. CDR3 protein: CASSPQGPSPEKLFF. The DNA of the CDR3 is TGTGCCAGTAGTCCACAGGGACCGAGTCCTGAAAAACTGTTTTTT. The variable domain in full, completed from reference TRBV19 and TRBJ1-4, reads DGGITQSPKYLFRKEGQNVTLSCEQNLNHDAMYWYRQDPGQGLRLIYYSQIVNDFQKGDIAEGYSVSREKKESFPLTVTSAQKNPTAFYLCASSPQGPSPEKLFFGSGTQLSVL.

This sequence joins TRBV5-5 and TRBJ1-2; D unclear. The germline V and J ends were trimmed by 0 bases and 5 bases, with 20 bases remaining between them. Germline CDR1 and CDR2: SGHKS and YYEKEE (reference sequence). The CDR3 is made up of 17 amino acids. In nucleotides, the CDR3 is TGTGCCAGCAGCTTGGTGAGGGTAGGGTGGGGAGAGTATGGCTACACCTTC. It yields the protein CASSLVRVGWGEYGYTF.

The J gene is TRBJ1-4, the V gene TRBV5-1; 7 nucleotides agree with TRBD1. The CDR3 totals 14 residues. Trimming at V came to 2 bases and at J to 3 bases, leaving 1 base not matched to a gene. Germline loops: CDR1 SGHRS, CDR2 YFSETQ. The CDR3 sequence: CASSFGTANEKLFF. The CDR3 DNA reads TGCGCCAGCAGCTTCGGGACAGCTAATGAAAAACTGTTTTTT.

V usage is TRBV30 and J usage is TRBJ1-5; unclear D gene. The ends were cut back, 3 bases at V and 0 bases at J, with 6 bases in the middle. CDR3 size: 13 residues. CDR1 is GTSNPN and CDR2 is SVGIG in the germline V gene (reference sequence). CDR3 protein: CAWRADSNQPQHF. The CDR3 nucleotides are TGTGCCTGGAGGGCAGATAGCAATCAGCCCCAGCATTTT.

This clone turned up a few times. This chain joins TRBV19 and TRBJ1-5, with 10 bases identical to TRBD1. After removal of 4 bases from V and 7 bases from J, the junction contained 7 bases not matched to a gene. This CDR3 contains 15 residues. Germline assignment: CDR1 LNHDA and CDR2 SQIVND (reference sequence). CDR3 nucleotides: TGTGCCAGTAGTAGTGGACAGGGGGGCGGACAGCCCCAGCATTTT. It encodes CASSSGQGGGQPQHF.

The J gene is TRBJ1-2, the V gene TRBV5-4; TRBD1 matches at 7 bases. This CDR3 is built from 15 residues. Trimming at V came to 4 bases and at J to 4 bases, leaving 10 bases not matched to a gene. Germline-derived CDR1 and CDR2 are SGHNT and YYREEE (reference sequence). CDR3 in DNA: TGTGCCAGCAGCCCCGGGACAGCACTAATCTATGGCTACACCTTC. It specifies CASSPGTALIYGYTF.

CDR3 DNA sequence: TGTGCCAGCAGTTTTCTAGCGGGAGGGCCCTACGAGCAGTACTTC. It is translated as CASSFLAGGPYEQYF. J is TRBJ2-7 and V is TRBV6-6, with 12 bases matching TRBD2. V lost 4 bases and J lost 2; bases outside the gene matches: 3. This CDR3 has 15 amino acids. Per germline, CDR1 MNHNY and CDR2 SVGAGI (reference sequence).

This clone has only one observation. The genes are TRBV25-1 and TRBJ1-2, with D unresolved. Germline CDR1 MGHDK, CDR2 SYGVNS. The CDR3 has 11 amino acids. Deletions cut 3 bases from V and 8 bases from J, with 7 bases between. CDR3 amino acids: CASSDPRGYTF. The CDR3 DNA follows: TGTGCCAGCAGTGACCCTCGGGGCTACACCTTC.

The rearrangement links TRBV30 to TRBJ1-1; 7 nucleotides agree with TRBD1. V lost 4 bases, J lost 2 bases, and 4 bases stayed unmatched. Germline V gene lookup returns CDR1 GTSNPN and CDR2 SVGIG (reference sequence). The length of the CDR3 is 13 residues. The CDR3 region is CAWNRQGNTEAFF. For the CDR3, the DNA is TGTGCCTGGAACAGACAGGGAAACACTGAAGCTTTCTTT.

This chain links TRBV4-1 with TRBJ1-2; 9 bases are shared with TRBD1. Germline V gene lookup returns CDR1 MGHRA and CDR2 YSYEKL. V was clipped by 3 bases and J by 2 bases; unmatched bases: 1. The CDR3 extends over 14 amino acids. This CDR3 is CASSQGTGNYGYTF. In DNA, the CDR3 is TGCGCCAGCAGCCAGGGGACAGGGAACTATGGCTACACCTTC.

The chain employs TRBV21-1 and TRBJ1-2. TRBV21-1 is termed a pseudogene. CDR3 length: 18 residues. CDR3 protein: CASSKEGGRRFSNYGYTF. CDR3 DNA: TGTGCCAGCAGCAAAGAAGGAGGGCGACGGTTCTCCAACTATGGCTACACCTTC.

Concerning this clone: One junction end does not reproduce the germline sequence, and a read error may be involved. The chain links TRBV6-5 to TRBJ1-1, with TRBD1 identical over 9 bases. This CDR3 is 12 amino acids long. Germline CDR1 and CDR2: MNHEY and SVGAGI. DNA for the CDR3: TGTGCCAGCACCCTCCCCGGGACAGGGCTCATTTTT. Its protein is CASTLPGTGLIF.

V and J are TRBV25-1 and TRBJ1-3; no clear D gene. The CDR3 runs 15 residues. Germline values: CDR1 MGHDK, CDR2 SYGVNS. V shed 0 bases and J shed 2 bases, with 8 bases lying between them. The CDR3 DNA follows: TGTGCCAGCAGTGAATATGAGGGAGCTGGAAACACCATATATTTT. This encodes CASSEYEGAGNTIYF.

This clone showed up just once. This chain uses TRBV4-1 with TRBJ1-6, with 9 bases identical to TRBD1. This CDR3 has 15 residues. After removal of 2 bases from V and 8 bases from J, the junction contained 4 bases not matched to a gene. CDR1 is MGHRA, CDR2 YSYEKL, per germline. CDR3 DNA: TGCGCCAGCAGCCAACCAACAGGGGGCTATTCACCCCTCCACTTT. Translation gives CASSQPTGGYSPLHF.

The chain links TRBV6-6 to TRBJ1-1; D perhaps matches TRBD1 (5 bases). The CDR3 is 13 amino acids. The V end was cut by 0 bases, the J end by 7 bases, with 9 bases between. Looked up from germline, CDR1 is MNHNY and CDR2 is SVGAGI (reference sequence). DNA of the CDR3: TGTGCCAGCAGTTACTCCCAGACAGTTGAAGCTTTCTTT. It yields the protein CASSYSQTVEAFF.

The rearrangement joins TRBV4-2 to TRBJ2-1, with TRBD2 identical over 8 bases. V lost 3 bases to trimming and J lost 0 bases; unmatched junction nucleotides: 16. CDR3 length: 20 residues. Germline V gene sequence: CDR1 LGHNA, CDR2 YNFKEQ. CDR3 DNA: TGTGCCAGCAGCCAGACAGGCTCCCCGGGAGGGTATAGCTCCTACAATGAGCAGTTCTTC. This encodes CASSQTGSPGGYSSYNEQFF.

This chain links TRBV6-4 with TRBJ1-6, with D possibly matching TRBD1 (5 bases). The CDR3 loop spans 15 amino acids. V was pared by 0 bases and J by 7 bases, with 10 bases between. Germline V gene sequence: CDR1 MRHNA, CDR2 SNTAGT. The CDR3 reads CASSDSAGGNSPLHF. Written as DNA, the CDR3 is TGTGCCAGCAGTGACTCGGCGGGGGGGAATTCACCCCTCCACTTT.

This chain joins TRBV29-1 and TRBJ1-1, with TRBD1 matching 7 bases. After removal of 6 bases from V and 1 base from J, the junction contained 8 bases not matched to a gene. CDR3 length: 14 residues. Per germline, CDR1 SQVTM and CDR2 ANQGSEA. This chain's CDR3 is CSVRFQGENTEAFF. The CDR3 bases are TGCAGCGTCCGCTTCCAGGGGGAGAACACTGAAGCTTTCTTT.

The rearrangement joins TRBV27 to TRBJ1-5; 7 nucleotides match TRBD1. Germline V gene lookup returns CDR1 MNHEY and CDR2 SMNVEV (reference sequence). The V and J ends lost 6 bases and 1 base, in that order; junction bases with no gene match: 3. The CDR3 is made up of 14 amino acids. CDR3: CASSRQGSNQPQHF. The CDR3 coding sequence is TGTGCCAGCAGCCGACAGGGAAGCAATCAGCCCCAGCATTTT.

The chain is built from TRBV28 and TRBJ2-7, with D perhaps matching TRBD1 (6 bases). The germline CDR1 and CDR2 sequences are MDHEN and SYDVKM. The CDR3 is 14 residues long. Trimming took off 5 bases at V and 0 bases at J, with 11 bases between the two ends. The CDR3 nucleotides are TGTGCCAGCAGTCACAGGGCTAGCTCCTACGAGCAGTACTTC. It is translated as CASSHRASSYEQYF.

This clone has only one observation. The chain has TRBV28 and TRBJ2-7; D perhaps matches TRBD1 (5 bases). Germline V gene lookup returns CDR1 MDHEN and CDR2 SYDVKM. Trimming took off 3 bases at V and 2 bases at J, with 11 bases between the two ends. This CDR3 comprises 14 residues. The CDR3 sequence: CASSFPTVPYEQYF. CDR3 DNA sequence: TGTGCCAGCAGTTTCCCGACAGTTCCCTACGAGCAGTACTTC.